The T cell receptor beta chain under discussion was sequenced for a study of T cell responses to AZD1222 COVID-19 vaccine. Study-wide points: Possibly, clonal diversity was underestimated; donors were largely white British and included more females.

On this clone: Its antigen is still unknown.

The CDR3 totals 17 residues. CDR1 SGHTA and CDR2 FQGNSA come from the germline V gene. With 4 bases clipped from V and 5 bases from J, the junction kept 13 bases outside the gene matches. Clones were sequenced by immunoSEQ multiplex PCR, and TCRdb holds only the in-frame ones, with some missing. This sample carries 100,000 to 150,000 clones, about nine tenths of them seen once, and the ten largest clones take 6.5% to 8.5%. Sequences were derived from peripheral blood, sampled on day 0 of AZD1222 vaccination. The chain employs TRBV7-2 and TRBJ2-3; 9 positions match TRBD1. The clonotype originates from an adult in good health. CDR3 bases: TGTGCCAGCAGCTCCCCCTACAGGGGGCGGGTGATAGATACGCAGTATTTT. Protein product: CASSSPYRGRVIDTQYF.